This T cell receptor (beta chain) was retrieved from a study of blood T cell repertoires in COVID-19. The overall study: Specimens from acute and convalescent COVID-19 originated in the United States, Italy and Spain.

Per the study methods: Cell counts per sample came from amplifying reference gene primers. The table came from immunoSEQ multiplex PCR; TCRdb's copy has only in-frame clones and leaves some out. The DNA was the basis for D and trimming; V, J and clone size are from that table. Among approximately 310,000 clones listed, about 85% were seen once. Participants reported their clinical history, and cohort assignment relied on those reports. No more than 2 weeks before study entry, exposed participants had met a case of COVID-19. This clone was observed a few times. The V end lost 2 bases, the J end lost 2 bases, and 9 bases lay between the germline ends. The CDR3 loop spans 15 amino acids. Germline V gives CDR1 SGHVS, CDR2 FNYEAQ.

The chain links TRBV7-6 to TRBJ2-2; D is perhaps TRBD2 (5 bases). The specimen sequenced was PBMCs or T cells enriched from blood (not recorded which). This TCR came from a woman younger than 45 who had been exposed to COVID-19. This chain's CDR3 is CASSLRRANTGELFF. In DNA, the CDR3 is TGTGCCAGCAGCTTACGGCGGGCAAACACCGGGGAGCTGTTTTTT.